Included here is one TCR beta chain sequence, with context. Its antigen is not known. Sequencing targeted expressed TCRB transcripts, as all isolated RNA had been reverse transcribed. The repertoire was sequenced with immunoSEQ multiplex PCR; TCRdb's copy has only in-frame clones and lacks some. The sample yields hundreds of thousands of clones, about 14% seen once. This sample is drawn from a study of beta chain features in type 1 diabetes. Regarding the study as a whole: Significant though moderate, a shortening of TCRB CDR3s appeared in all four CD4+ subsets of Type 1 diabetes patients. For patients, the naive, central memory and Treg TCRB repertoires appeared more alike than for healthy donors.

Germline CDR1 reads SGHAT; CDR2 reads FQNNGV. The CDR3 consists of 13 residues. V was pared by 3 bases and J by 5 bases, with 7 bases between. This sequence was found in a young man with type 1 diabetes. The gene calls are TRBV11-2 and TRBJ2-2, with unresolved D. Sequenced: naive CD4+ T cells from blood. The CDR3 bases are TGTGCCAGCAGCTTGTTTATAACCGGGGAGCTGTTTTTT. It encodes CASSLFITGELFF.